This T cell receptor (beta chain) was documented in a study of cytomegalovirus exposure and HLA in healthy donors. The study's findings and limits: A later analysis showed TCR association rates differing by HLA locus, peaking at DRB1 and lowest at HLA-C. Later work associated 17,000 or so TCR beta sequences with HLA alleles at 0.05 false discovery rate. Diagnosis of cytomegalovirus status made by the classifier reportedly showed high specificity and sensitivity. Most TCR beta V segments were productive about 87% or about 30% of the time in an earlier analysis.

This clone appeared a single time. The antigen is undetermined. CDR3 length: 13 residues. V was cut by 6 bases and J by 0 bases, with 8 bases left in between. Germline V gives CDR1 MDHEN, CDR2 SYDVKM. Both 60 Vbeta primers and 13 Jbeta primers went into the PCR. Clones were sequenced by immunoSEQ multiplex PCR, and TCRdb holds only the in-frame ones, with some missing. Of about 200,000 clones listed, 70% to 90% were seen once; the top ten hold around 0.31%. The source of this sequence is a woman in her thirties in good health and CMV-seronegative. The specimen was PBMCs. The chain carries TRBV28 and TRBJ1-1; D is undetermined. CDR3 sequence reads: CASSGVLNTEAFF. The CDR3 DNA sequence: TGTGCCAGCAGCGGAGTTTTGAACACTGAAGCTTTCTTT.